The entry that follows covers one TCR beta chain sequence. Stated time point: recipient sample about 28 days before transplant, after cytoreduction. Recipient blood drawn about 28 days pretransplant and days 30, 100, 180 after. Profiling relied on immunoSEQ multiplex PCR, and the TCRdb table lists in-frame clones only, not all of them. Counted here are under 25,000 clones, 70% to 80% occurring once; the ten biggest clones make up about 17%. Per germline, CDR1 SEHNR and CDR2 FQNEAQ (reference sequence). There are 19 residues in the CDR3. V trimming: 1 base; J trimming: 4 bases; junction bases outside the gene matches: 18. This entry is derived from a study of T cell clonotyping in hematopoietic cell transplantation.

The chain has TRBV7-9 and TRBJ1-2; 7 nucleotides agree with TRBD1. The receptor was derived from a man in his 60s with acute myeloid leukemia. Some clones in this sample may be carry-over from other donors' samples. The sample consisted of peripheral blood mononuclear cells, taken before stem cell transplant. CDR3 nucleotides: TGTGCCAGCAGCTTAGGCCCCCCGGGACAGTCTAAAGGAGTCTATGGCTACACCTTC. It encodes CASSLGPPGQSKGVYGYTF.